This note documents a single T cell receptor beta chain sequence. Assay used: immunoSEQ multiplex PCR; TCRdb lists only in-frame clones, some missing. The data contain about 200,000 clones, roughly 84% of them singletons. It was during active infection that Seattle patients were enrolled and then longitudinally followed. This sample was included in a study of blood T cell repertoires in COVID-19. The wider study: COVID-19 samples, acute and convalescent, were from the United States, Italy and Spain. PBMCs, B-cell-depleted T cells, or T cells were the source of the cDNA or gDNA that made up the material.

Trimming stripped 6 bases from V and 8 bases from J, with 16 bases between. Per the germline V gene, CDR1 is MNHEY and CDR2 is SVGAGI. The length of the CDR3 is 14 residues. The sequenced sample was peripheral blood. The clonotype comes from a person between 65 and 80 years old with COVID-19, enrolled during active disease. The genes are TRBV6-5 and TRBJ1-4; TRBD1 might be the D (6 bases). In DNA form, the CDR3 reads TGTGCCAGCAGGAACCCCGGGACACCAGAAAAACTGTTTTTT. It yields the protein CASRNPGTPEKLFF.